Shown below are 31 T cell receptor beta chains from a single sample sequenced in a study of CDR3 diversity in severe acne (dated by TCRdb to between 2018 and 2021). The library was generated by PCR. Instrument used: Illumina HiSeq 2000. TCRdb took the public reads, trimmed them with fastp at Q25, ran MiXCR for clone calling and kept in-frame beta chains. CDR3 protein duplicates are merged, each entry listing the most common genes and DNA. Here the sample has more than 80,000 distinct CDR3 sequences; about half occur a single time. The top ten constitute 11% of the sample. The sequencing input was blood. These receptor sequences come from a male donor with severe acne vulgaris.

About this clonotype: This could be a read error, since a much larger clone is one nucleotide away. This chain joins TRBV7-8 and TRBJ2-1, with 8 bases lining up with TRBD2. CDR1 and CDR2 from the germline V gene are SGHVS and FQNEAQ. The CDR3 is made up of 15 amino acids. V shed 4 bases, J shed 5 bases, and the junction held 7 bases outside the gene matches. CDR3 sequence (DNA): TGTGCCAGCAGCTCAGAGCGGGAGACCCACAATGAGCAGTTCTTC. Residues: CASSSERETHNEQFF.

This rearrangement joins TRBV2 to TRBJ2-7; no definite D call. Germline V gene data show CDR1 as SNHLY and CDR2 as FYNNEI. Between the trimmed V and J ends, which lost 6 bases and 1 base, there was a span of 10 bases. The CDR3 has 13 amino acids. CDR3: CASRTTLSYEQYF. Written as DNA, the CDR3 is TGTGCCAGCAGGACGACACTTTCCTACGAGCAGTACTTC.

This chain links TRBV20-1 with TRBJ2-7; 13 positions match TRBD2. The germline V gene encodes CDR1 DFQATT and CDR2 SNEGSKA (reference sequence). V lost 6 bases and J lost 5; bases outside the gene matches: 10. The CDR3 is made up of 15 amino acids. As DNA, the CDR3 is TGCAGTGCCTTGGGCCGGACTAGCGGGAGCGACGAGCAGTACTTC. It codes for CSALGRTSGSDEQYF.

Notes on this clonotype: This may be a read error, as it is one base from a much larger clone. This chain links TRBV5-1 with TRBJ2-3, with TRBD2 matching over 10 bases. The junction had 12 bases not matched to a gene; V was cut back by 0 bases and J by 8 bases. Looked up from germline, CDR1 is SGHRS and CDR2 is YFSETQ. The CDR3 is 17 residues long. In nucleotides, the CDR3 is TGCGCCAGCAGCTTGGGTAGGAGCGGGGGGGCCCAAGGTACGCAGTATTTT. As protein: CASSLGRSGGAQGTQYF.

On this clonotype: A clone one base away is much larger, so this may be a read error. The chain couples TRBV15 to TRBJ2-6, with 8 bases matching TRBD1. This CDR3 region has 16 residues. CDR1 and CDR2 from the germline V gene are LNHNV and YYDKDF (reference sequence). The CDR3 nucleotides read TGTGTCACCAGCAGACCGGACAGGGCCGGGGCCAACGTCCTGACTTTC. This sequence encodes CVTSRPDRAGANVLTF.

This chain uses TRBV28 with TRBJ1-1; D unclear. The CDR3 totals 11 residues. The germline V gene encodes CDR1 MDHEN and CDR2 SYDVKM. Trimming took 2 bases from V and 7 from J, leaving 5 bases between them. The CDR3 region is CASSLHREAFF. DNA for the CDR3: TGTGCCAGCAGTTTACACCGTGAAGCTTTCTTT.

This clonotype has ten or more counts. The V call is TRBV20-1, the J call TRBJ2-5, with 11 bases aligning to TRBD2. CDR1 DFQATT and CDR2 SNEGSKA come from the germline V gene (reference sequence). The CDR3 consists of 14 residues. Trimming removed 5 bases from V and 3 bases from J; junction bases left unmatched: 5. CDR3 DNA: TGCAGTGCTGGAGCTAGCGGGAGGAAAGAGACCCAGTACTTC. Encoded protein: CSAGASGRKETQYF.

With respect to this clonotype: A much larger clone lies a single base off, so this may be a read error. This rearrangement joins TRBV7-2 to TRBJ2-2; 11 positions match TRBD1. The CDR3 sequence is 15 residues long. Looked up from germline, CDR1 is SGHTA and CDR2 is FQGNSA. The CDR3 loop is CAGSPGQGAGGELFF. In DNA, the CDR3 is TGTGCCGGCAGCCCTGGACAGGGGGCAGGCGGGGAGCTGTTTTTT.

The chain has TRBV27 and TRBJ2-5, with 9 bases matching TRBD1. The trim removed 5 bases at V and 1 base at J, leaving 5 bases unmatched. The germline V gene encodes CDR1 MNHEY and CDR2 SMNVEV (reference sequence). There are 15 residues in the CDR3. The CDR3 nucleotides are TGTGCCAGCAGTCCGGGACAGGGTTTCCAAGAGACCCAGTACTTC. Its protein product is CASSPGQGFQETQYF.

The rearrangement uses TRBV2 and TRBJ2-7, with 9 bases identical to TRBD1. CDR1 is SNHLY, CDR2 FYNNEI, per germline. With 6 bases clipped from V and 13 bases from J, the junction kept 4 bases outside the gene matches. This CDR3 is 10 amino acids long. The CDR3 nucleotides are TGTGCCAGCAGGGGGACAGGGCCATACTTC. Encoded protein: CASRGTGPYF.

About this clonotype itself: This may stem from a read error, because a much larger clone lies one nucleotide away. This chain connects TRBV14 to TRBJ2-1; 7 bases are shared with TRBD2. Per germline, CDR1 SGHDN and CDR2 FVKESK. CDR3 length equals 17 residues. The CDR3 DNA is TGTGCCAGCAGCCAAGATTGGGGCGGGAGCACCTACAGTGAGCAGTTCTTC. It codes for CASSQDWGGSTYSEQFF. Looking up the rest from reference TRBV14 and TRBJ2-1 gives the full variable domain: EAGVTQFPSHSVIEKGQTVTLRCDPISGHDNLYWYRRVMGKEIKFLLHFVKESKQDESGMPNNRFLAERTGGTYSTLKVQPAELEDSGVYFCASSQDWGGSTYSEQFFGPGTRLTVL.

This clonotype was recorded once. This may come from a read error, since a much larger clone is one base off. CDR3 in DNA: TGCAGTGCTAGAGTAACTAGCGGACTTAGTTTCTCCTACAATGGGCAGTTCTTC. Protein: CSARVTSGLSFSYNGQFF. The rearrangement links TRBV20-1 to TRBJ2-1, with 8 bases lining up with TRBD2. Germline V gives CDR1 DFQATT, CDR2 SNEGSKA (reference sequence). The CDR3 has 18 amino acids.

The CDR3 DNA sequence: TGTGCCAGCAGTTTATGGGACAACACTGAAGCTTTCTATGGCTACACCTTC. It specifies CASSLWDNTEAFYGYTF. This sequence joins TRBV27 and TRBJ1-2, with D perhaps TRBD1 (6 bases). This CDR3 has 17 amino acids. V was shortened by 1 base and J by 4 bases, with 19 bases between the two germline ends. Germline V gives CDR1 MNHEY, CDR2 SMNVEV (reference sequence).

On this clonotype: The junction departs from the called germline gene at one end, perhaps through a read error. The CDR3 loop reads CSAPGLAVSYEQYF. The CDR3 bases are TGTAGTGCCCCGGGACTAGCGGTCTCCTACGAGCAGTACTTC. The rearrangement links TRBV20-1 to TRBJ2-7, with TRBD2 matching 11 bases. Germline values: CDR1 DFQATT, CDR2 SNEGSKA (reference sequence). The CDR3 has 14 amino acids.

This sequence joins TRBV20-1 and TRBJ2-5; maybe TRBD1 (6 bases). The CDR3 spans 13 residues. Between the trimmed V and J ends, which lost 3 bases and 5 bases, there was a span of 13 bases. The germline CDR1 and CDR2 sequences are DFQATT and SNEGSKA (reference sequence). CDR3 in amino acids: CSASEGEQETQYF. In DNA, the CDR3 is TGCAGTGCTAGTGAGGGGGAGCAGGAGACCCAGTACTTC.

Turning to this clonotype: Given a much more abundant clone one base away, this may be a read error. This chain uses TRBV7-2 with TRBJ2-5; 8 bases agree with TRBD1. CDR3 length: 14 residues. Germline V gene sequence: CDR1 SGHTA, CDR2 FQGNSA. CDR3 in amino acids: CASSPDWTGRTQCF. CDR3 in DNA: TGTGCCAGCAGCCCCGATTGGACAGGGAGGACCCAGTGCTTC.

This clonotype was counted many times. The CDR3 loop is CASSQGTGSSYGYTF. In nucleotides, the CDR3 is TGCGCCAGCAGCCAGGGGACAGGTTCGTCCTATGGCTACACCTTC. This chain joins TRBV4-3 and TRBJ1-2, with 8 bases lining up with TRBD1. CDR1 is LGHNA and CDR2 is YSLEER in the germline V gene. The CDR3 extends over 15 amino acids. The trim removed 3 bases at V and 4 bases at J, leaving 7 bases unmatched.

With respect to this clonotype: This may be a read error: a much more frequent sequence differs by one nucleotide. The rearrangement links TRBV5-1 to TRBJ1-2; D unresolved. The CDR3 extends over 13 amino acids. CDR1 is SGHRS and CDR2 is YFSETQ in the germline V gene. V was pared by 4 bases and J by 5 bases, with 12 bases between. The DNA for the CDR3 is TGCGCCAGCAGCCTCGGACCTGAATATGGCTACACCTTC. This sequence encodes CASSLGPEYGYTF.

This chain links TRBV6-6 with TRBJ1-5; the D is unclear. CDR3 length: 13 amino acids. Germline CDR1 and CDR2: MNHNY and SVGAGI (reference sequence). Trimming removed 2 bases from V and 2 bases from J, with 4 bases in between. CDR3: CASSYPGNQPQHF. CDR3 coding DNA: TGTGCCAGCAGTTACCCGGGCAATCAGCCCCAGCATTTT.

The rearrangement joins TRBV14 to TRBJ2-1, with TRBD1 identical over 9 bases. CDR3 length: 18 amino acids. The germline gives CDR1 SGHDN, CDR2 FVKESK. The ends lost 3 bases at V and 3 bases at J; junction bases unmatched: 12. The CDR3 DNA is TGTGCCAGCAGCCAGCCCGGAGCCGGGACAGGGCTCTACAATGAGCAGTTCTTC. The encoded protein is CASSQPGAGTGLYNEQFF.

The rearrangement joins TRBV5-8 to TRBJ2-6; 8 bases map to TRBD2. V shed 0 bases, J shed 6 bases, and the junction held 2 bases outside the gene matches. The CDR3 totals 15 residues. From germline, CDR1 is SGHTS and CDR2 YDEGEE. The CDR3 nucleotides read TGTGCCAGCAGCTTGGGAGCGGGAGCGGCCAACGTCCTGACTTTC. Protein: CASSLGAGAANVLTF.

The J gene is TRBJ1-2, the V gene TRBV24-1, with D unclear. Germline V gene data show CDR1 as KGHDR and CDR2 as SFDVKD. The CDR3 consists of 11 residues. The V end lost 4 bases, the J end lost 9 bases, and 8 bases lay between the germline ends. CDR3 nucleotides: TGTGCCACCAGTGAACGGTATCGCTACACCTTC. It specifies CATSERYRYTF.

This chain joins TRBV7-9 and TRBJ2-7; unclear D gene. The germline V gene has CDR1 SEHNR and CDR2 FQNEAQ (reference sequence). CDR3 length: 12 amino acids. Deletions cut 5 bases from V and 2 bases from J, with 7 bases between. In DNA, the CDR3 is TGTGCCAGCAGCACTACAACCTACGAGCAGTACTTC. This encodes CASSTTTYEQYF.

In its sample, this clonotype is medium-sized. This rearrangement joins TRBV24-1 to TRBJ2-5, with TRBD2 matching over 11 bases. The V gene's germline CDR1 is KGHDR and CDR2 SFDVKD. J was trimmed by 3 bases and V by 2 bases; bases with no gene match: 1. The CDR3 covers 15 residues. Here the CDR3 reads CATSDSSGRKETQYF. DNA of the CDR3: TGTGCCACCAGTGATTCTAGCGGGAGGAAAGAGACCCAGTACTTC.

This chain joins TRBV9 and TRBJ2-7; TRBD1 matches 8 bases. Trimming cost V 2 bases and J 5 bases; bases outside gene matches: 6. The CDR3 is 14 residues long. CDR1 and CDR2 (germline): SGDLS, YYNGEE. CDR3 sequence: CASSVGTGSNEQYF. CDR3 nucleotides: TGTGCCAGCAGCGTGGGGACAGGAAGTAACGAGCAGTACTTC.

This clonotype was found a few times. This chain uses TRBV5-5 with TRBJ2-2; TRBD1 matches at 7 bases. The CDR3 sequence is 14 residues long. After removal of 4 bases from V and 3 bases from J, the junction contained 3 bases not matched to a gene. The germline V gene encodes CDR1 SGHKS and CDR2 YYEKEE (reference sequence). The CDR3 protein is CASSPDRDTGELFF. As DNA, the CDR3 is TGTGCCAGCAGCCCCGACAGGGACACCGGGGAGCTGTTTTTT. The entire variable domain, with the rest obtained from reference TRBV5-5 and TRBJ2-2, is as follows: DAGVTQSPTHLIKTRGQQVTLRCSPISGHKSVSWYQQVLGQGPQFIFQYYEKEERGRGNFPDRFSARQFPNYSSELNVNALLLGDSALYLCASSPDRDTGELFFGEGSRLTVL.

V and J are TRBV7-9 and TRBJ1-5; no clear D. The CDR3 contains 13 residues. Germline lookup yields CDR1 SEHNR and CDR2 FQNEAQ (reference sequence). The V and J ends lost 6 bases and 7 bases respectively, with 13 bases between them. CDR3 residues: CASSPLGGQPQHF. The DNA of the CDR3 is TGTGCCAGCAGTCCCTTGGGTGGGCAGCCCCAGCATTTT.

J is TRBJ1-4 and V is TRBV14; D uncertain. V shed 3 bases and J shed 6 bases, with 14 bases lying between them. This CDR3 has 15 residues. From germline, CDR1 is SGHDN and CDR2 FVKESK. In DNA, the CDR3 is TGTGCCAGCAGCCACGTGGTGCTGCCTGATGAAAAACTGTTTTTT. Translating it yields CASSHVVLPDEKLFF.

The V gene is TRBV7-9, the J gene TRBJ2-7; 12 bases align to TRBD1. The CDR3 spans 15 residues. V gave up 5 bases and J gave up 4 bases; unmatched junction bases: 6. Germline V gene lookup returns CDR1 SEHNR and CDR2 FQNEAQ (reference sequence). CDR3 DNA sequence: TGTGCCAGCAGCGTTGGGGACAGGGGGCAGTACGAGCAGTACTTC. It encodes CASSVGDRGQYEQYF.

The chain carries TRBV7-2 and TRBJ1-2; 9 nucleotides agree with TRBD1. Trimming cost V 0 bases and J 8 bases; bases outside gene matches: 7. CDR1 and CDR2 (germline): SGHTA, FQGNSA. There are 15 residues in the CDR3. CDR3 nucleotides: TGTGCCAGCAGCTTAGCGGGACAGGGACATAGCGGCTACACCTTC. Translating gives CASSLAGQGHSGYTF.

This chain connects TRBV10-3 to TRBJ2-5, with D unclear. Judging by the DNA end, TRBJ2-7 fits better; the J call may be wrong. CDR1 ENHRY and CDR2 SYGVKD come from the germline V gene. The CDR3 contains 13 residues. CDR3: CATDEGQLDEQYF. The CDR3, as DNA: TGTGCCACCGATGAAGGCCAGCTAGACGAGCAGTACTTC.